This T cell receptor beta chain was recorded in a study of cytotoxic CD8 clonotypes in ibrutinib-treated CLL. The overall study: Samples averaged 255,043 productive templates and approximately 100,000 productive rearrangements. The study's findings and limits: Baseline clonality was higher than in age-matched healthy donors and moved in step with circulating CD8+ T-cell counts.

The protocol was immunoSEQ multiplex PCR, while the TCRdb copy is restricted to in-frame clones and leaves out a portion. Here the sample spans over 250,000 clones, approximately 76% being singletons. V lost 8 bases to trimming and J lost 6 bases; unmatched junction nucleotides: 2. The germline V gene encodes CDR1 LNHDA and CDR2 SQIVND (reference sequence). This CDR3 has 11 amino acids. This clone was found a few times. The target antigen is unknown. The chain combines TRBV19 with TRBJ2-7, with 9 bases aligning to TRBD2. The origin of this receptor is a human donor with chronic lymphocytic leukemia. Material: PBMCs, obtained at disease progression, from a patient treated with ibrutinib. The chain's CDR3 is CASSAGGEQYF. Here the CDR3 DNA reads TGTGCCAGTTCAGCGGGGGGCGAGCAGTACTTC.